The TCR beta chain described here comes from a study of response to subunit inactivated influenza vaccine. MiXCR was run by TCRdb on the RT-PCR reads, yielding one entry per CDR3 protein. The data contain hundreds of thousands of distinct CDR3 sequences, roughly 23% of them seen just once; the ten biggest clones take up over 1.5%. Study-wide results and caveats: After each seasonal influenza vaccination, few new T cells are recruited, the authors suggested.

The table lists this clonotype with a few counts. Its antigen is unknown. One junction end disagrees with the germline gene, perhaps due to a read error. There are 14 residues in the CDR3. Germline assignment: CDR1 GTSNPN and CDR2 SVGIG (reference sequence). The TCR was taken from a man between 45 and 60 years old who received an inactivated influenza vaccine. The starting material was CD4+ T cells sorted from PBMCs, obtained 5 days after vaccination. The rearrangement joins TRBV30 to TRBJ1-5; possible D gene TRBD1, 6 bases. The CDR3 here is CAWSVPRGKQPQHF. In DNA form, the CDR3 reads TGTGCCTGGAGTGTACCCAGGGGCAAGCAGCCCCAGCATTTT.